The rows below give T cell receptor beta chains drawn from one sample of a study of vaccination effects on CD4 cells after COVID-19. Only in-frame clones appear in the TCRdb table, and some are missing; sequencing was by immunoSEQ multiplex PCR. The sample gives 35,000 to 55,000 clones, roughly 65% of which show up once; 25% to 40% is in the top ten. No antigens are known for them. This specimen was CD4+ T cells from PBMCs cultured with a peptide pool, taken before COVID-19 vaccination. These TCRs come from a human donor who had a prior SARS-CoV-2 infection. CDR3s include the opening cysteine and the closing phenylalanine or tryptophan. D genes are given only for firm matches. Clone size is given for some rows only: seen once, a few or many times, or a class if the clone is expanded.

>TRBJ1-2|NA|TRBD1|TRBV6-5
CASSYSGTGLVYGYTF
TGTGCCAGCAGTTACTCCGGGACAGGGTTGGTATATGGCTACACCTTC
>TRBJ1-2|NA|NA|TRBV4-1
CASSQVRDTNYGYTF
TGCGCCAGCAGCCAAGTGCGGGACACGAACTATGGCTACACCTTC
>TRBJ2-7|few|TRBD2|TRBV6-2/TRBV6-3
CASSYGMTSGRLGYEQYF
TGTGCCAGCAGTTACGGAATGACTAGCGGGAGGCTCGGGTACGAGCAGTACTTC
>TRBJ1-2|NA|NA|TRBV24-1
CATSDTDRNYGYTF
TGTGCCACCAGTGACACCGACAGAAACTATGGCTACACCTTC
>TRBJ2-1|NA|NA|TRBV12-3/TRBV12-4
CASTEDRYNEQFF
TGTGCCAGCACCGAGGACAGATACAATGAGCAGTTCTTC
>TRBJ1-1|few|NA|TRBV11-2
CASSQRRSTEAFF
TGTGCCAGCAGCCAACGTAGGAGCACTGAAGCTTTCTTT
>TRBJ2-1|NA|TRBD2|TRBV11-2
CASSLGGRFGGAVYNEQFF
TGTGCCAGCAGCTTAGGGGGGCGTTTCGGGGGGGCAGTCTACAATGAGCAGTTCTTC
>TRBJ1-6|few|NA|TRBV29-1
CSAAPQGCYNSPLHF
TGCAGCGCCGCCCCTCAGGGCTGTTATAATTCACCCCTCCACTTT
>TRBJ2-7|NA|NA|TRBV5-8
CASSLDYFRDEQYF
TGTGCCAGCAGCTTGGACTATTTTCGCGACGAGCAGTACTTC
>TRBJ2-1|NA|TRBD2|TRBV18
CASSPPNGGDNEQFF
TGTGCCAGCTCACCACCGAACGGGGGGGACAATGAGCAGTTCTTC
>TRBJ2-5|NA|NA|TRBV7-9
CASSFMGWRETQYF
TGTGCCAGCAGCTTCATGGGGTGGCGAGAGACCCAGTACTTC
>TRBJ2-2|NA|TRBD1|TRBV5-1
CASSLLGTENTGELFF
TGCGCCAGCAGCTTGCTAGGGACAGAGAACACCGGGGAGCTGTTTTTT
>TRBJ2-7|NA|TRBD1|TRBV4-2
CASSQDPFSGQGSYEQYF
TGTGCCAGCAGCCAAGATCCATTTTCGGGACAGGGCTCCTACGAGCAGTACTTC
>TRBJ2-2|NA|TRBD2|TRBV9
CASSPSGGARTGELFF
TGTGCCAGCAGCCCCTCGGGAGGGGCGCGGACCGGGGAGCTGTTTTTT
>TRBJ1-2|few|NA|TRBV5-1
CASSQTGTRIYGYTF
TGCGCCAGCAGCCAGACGGGTACTCGGATCTATGGCTACACCTTC
>TRBJ1-5|few|NA|TRBV18
CASSKIRDNQPQHF
TGTGCCAGCTCAAAAATAAGGGACAATCAGCCCCAGCATTTT
>TRBJ2-3|NA|NA|TRBV20-1
CSAGPNTQYF
TGCAGTGCAGGCCCCAATACGCAGTATTTT
>TRBJ1-2|NA|NA|TRBV10-3
CAISGNNYGYTF
TGTGCCATCAGTGGGAACAACTATGGCTACACCTTC
>TRBJ1-2|NA|NA|TRBV2
CASSEAGDRSYGYTF
TGTGCCAGCAGTGAAGCAGGAGACAGAAGCTATGGCTACACCTTC
>TRBJ1-2|NA|NA|TRBV6-2/TRBV6-3
CASSYIGTTYYGYTF
TGTGCCAGCAGTTACATCGGTACAACCTACTATGGCTACACCTTC
>TRBJ2-7|NA|NA|TRBV5-4
CASSPRMGLVDEQYF
TGTGCCAGCAGCCCGCGGATGGGGCTAGTTGACGAGCAGTACTTC
>TRBJ2-1|NA|TRBD1|TRBV7-9
CASSRSRDRGLYEVEQFF
TGTGCCAGCAGCCGAAGTCGGGACAGGGGGCTTTACGAGGTTGAGCAGTTCTTC
>TRBJ1-2|NA|TRBD1|TRBV4-1
CASSQPIGGPTYNYGYTF
TGCGCCAGCAGCCAACCCATAGGGGGCCCAACCTATAACTATGGCTACACCTTC
>TRBJ2-1|few|TRBD2|TRBV7-3
CASSPDRGSGSHNEQFF
TGTGCCAGCAGCCCCGATCGGGGTAGCGGGAGCCACAATGAGCAGTTCTTC
>TRBJ1-2|NA|NA|TRBV30
CARLPLRGRRGGYTF
TGTGCCCGGCTCCCTTTAAGGGGAAGAAGGGGTGGCTACACCTTC
>TRBJ2-7|NA|TRBD1|TRBV27
CASRKRTGPNSYEQYF
TGTGCCAGCAGAAAAAGGACAGGGCCCAACTCCTACGAGCAGTACTTC
>TRBJ2-1|NA|TRBD1|TRBV14
CASSQEGQGAYNEQFF
TGTGCCAGCAGCCAAGAAGGGCAGGGGGCCTACAATGAGCAGTTCTTC
>TRBJ2-7|NA|NA|TRBV4-1
CASSQVPELESYEQYF
TGCGCCAGCAGCCAAGTCCCAGAACTGGAATCCTACGAGCAGTACTTC